The source of this T cell receptor (beta chain) is a study of neurological immune-mediated disorders. Trimming removed 8 bases from V and 4 bases from J, with 9 bases in between. The CDR3 runs to 11 residues. Looked up from germline, CDR1 is SGHRS and CDR2 is YFSETQ. Notes on the study in general: No sharing of CDR3 amino acid sequences was observed among expanded clones across subjects, suggesting private repertoires in all groups. HTLV-1-associated myelopathy showed the most TCR clonal expansion; multiple sclerosis the least, below healthy controls.

Each sequencing run yielded over 160 million TCR-beta sequences from 15-18 subjects. One entry per CDR3 protein results from TCRdb running MiXCR on the 5' RACE reads. The repertoire holds about 55,000 distinct CDR3 sequences, about 3.8% seen once, with approximately 5.9% in the top ten. This clonotype has at least ten counts. Its antigen is still unknown. The unsorted libraries originated from 2 million PBMCs that had been stored at -80 C. This sequence originates from a man in his 60s with multiple sclerosis. V is TRBV5-1 and J is TRBJ1-1, with a possible D match to TRBD1 (5 bases). Input material: PBMCs. CDR3 DNA: TGCGCCAGGGTTGGGGGCACTGAAGCTTTCTTT. Translated, it gives CARVGGTEAFF. Drawing the rest from reference TRBV5-1 and TRBJ1-1, the complete variable domain is KAGVTQTPRYLIKTRGQQVTLSCSPISGHRSVSWYQQTPGQGLQFLFEYFSETQRNKGNFPGRFSGRQFSNSRSEMNVSTLELGDSALYLCARVGGTEAFFGQGTRLTVV.